This T cell receptor (beta chain) was captured in a study of CD8 T cells in ankylosing spondylitis (dated by TCRdb to 2017 to 2019). Notes on the research overall: To find TCR variants linked to disease, the study profiled T cell receptor beta repertoires in ankylosing spondylitis patients and healthy donors. In total, the full study cohort was made up of nearly 110 healthy donors and more than 20 ankylosing spondylitis patients. Peripheral blood was sampled, and synovial fluid was additionally collected from ankylosing spondylitis patients. Broader findings and caveats from the paper: Significant enrichment of the disease-linked clones was reported in matched synovial fluid samples from ankylosing spondylitis patients. Some motif variants had previously been reported in the synovial fluid and blood of reactive arthritis patients, which suggests shared mechanisms of disease initiation. A TCR beta motif of 7 or 8 highly homologous amino acid variants appeared characteristic of blood from ankylosing spondylitis patients. In peripheral blood, the disease-linked clones were found at relatively low frequencies and had a CD8+ phenotype.

Sequencer: Illumina HiSeq 2500. Quantitative 5'-RACE with molecular barcodes was the method used to prepare the TCR beta libraries. The published analysis was carried out like this. To identify disease-linked TCR variants, a new computational method was used, one built on a probabilistic model of VDJ rearrangement. TCRdb passed the public sequencing reads through fastp at Q25 and MiXCR, retaining productive beta sequences. Each entry is one CDR3 protein sequence, shown with its most common DNA and genes. TCRdb, rather than the study authors, made the V and J calls. The sample table contains about 540,000 distinct CDR3 sequences; only one count was recorded for roughly an eighth of them. About 6.5% of the sample comes from the top ten. Concerning this clonotype: No antigen is known for it. Within one base of it there is no much larger clone, and no base qualities were kept.

V lost 5 bases and J lost 6 bases, and the count of bases not matched to a germline gene is 8. The CDR3 contains 15 residues, cysteine and phenylalanine counted. This entry keeps only the CDR3 DNA: 45 bases, framed from base 1. Taken from the germline V gene (reference sequence), the CDR1 and CDR2 loops are SEHNR and FQNEAQ. The chain joins TRBV7-9 to TRBJ1-4, and 8 junction bases match TRBD1. Sequenced material: blood, either unsorted or a sorted T cell fraction (not recorded which). The clonotype comes from a male donor with ankylosing spondylitis. CDR3 region: CASSIRGTGDEKLFF. The DNA sequence reads TGTGCCAGCAGCATTCGCGGGACAGGAGATGAAAAACTGTTTTTT.